This TCR beta chain emerged from a study of Ad26.COV2.S vaccination and SARS-CoV-2 variants. As to treatment: 19 received Ad26.COV2.S at low or high dose, single or two shots; five or six received placebo; per-sample allocation not given. Material that was analyzed had been drawn on day 63 after the first vaccine or placebo injection. Some clones are missing from TCRdb's copy, which holds only in-frame ones; the method was immunoSEQ multiplex PCR. The sample carries about 350,000 clones, 85% recorded once. This CDR3 contains 16 residues. Germline loops: CDR1 SGHRS, CDR2 YFSETQ. The germline V and J ends were trimmed by 0 bases and 4 bases, with 13 bases remaining between them.

The receptor comes from a person between 18 and 60 years old who received the Ad26.COV2.S COVID-19 vaccine or a placebo. This chain uses TRBV5-1 with TRBJ1-4; maybe TRBD1 (6 bases). The sample was peripheral blood, taken in a trial of Ad26.COV2.S vaccine versus placebo. The CDR3 spells CASSLAPAGVNEKLFF. The CDR3 DNA reads as TGCGCCAGCAGCTTGGCCCCGGCAGGGGTTAATGAAAAACTGTTTTTT.